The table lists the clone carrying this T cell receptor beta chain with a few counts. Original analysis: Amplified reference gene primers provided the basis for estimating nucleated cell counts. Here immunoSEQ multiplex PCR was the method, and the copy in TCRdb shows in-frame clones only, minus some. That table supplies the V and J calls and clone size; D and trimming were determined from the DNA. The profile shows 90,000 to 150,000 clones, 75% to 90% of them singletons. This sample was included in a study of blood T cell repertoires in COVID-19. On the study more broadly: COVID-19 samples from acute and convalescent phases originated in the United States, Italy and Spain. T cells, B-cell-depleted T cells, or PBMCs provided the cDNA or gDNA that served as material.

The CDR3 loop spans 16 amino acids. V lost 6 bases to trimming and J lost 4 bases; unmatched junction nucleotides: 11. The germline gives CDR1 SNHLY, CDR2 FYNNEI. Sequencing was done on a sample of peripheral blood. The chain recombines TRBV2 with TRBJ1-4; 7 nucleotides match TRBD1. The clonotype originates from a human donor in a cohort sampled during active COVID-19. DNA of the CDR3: TGTGCCAGCAGCCTGACCAGGACAGGCCATAATGAAAAACTGTTTTTT. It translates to CASSLTRTGHNEKLFF. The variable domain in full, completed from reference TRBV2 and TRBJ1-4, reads EPEVTQTPSHQVTQMGQEVILRCVPISNHLYFYWYRQILGQKVEFLVSFYNNEISEKSEIFDDQFSVERPDGSNFTLKIRSTKLEDSAMYFCASSLTRTGHNEKLFFGSGTQLSVL.